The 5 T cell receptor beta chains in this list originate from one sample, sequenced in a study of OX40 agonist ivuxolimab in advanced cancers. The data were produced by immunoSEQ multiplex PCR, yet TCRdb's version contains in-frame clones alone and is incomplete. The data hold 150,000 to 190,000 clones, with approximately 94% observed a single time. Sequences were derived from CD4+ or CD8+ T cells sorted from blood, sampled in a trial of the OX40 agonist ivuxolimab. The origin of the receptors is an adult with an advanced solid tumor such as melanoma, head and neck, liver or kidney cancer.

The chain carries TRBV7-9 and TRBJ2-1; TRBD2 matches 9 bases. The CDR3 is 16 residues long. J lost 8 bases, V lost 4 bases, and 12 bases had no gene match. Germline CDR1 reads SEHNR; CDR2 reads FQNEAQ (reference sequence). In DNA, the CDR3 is TGTGCCAGCAGCTATATAGCGGGAGCGGAGGGCGATGAGCAGTTCTTC. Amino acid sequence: CASSYIAGAEGDEQFF.

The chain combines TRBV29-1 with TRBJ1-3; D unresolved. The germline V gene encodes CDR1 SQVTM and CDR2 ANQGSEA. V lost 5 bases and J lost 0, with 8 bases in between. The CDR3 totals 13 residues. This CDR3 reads CSVWAASGNTIYF. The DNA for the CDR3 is TGCAGCGTTTGGGCGGCCTCTGGAAACACCATATATTTT.

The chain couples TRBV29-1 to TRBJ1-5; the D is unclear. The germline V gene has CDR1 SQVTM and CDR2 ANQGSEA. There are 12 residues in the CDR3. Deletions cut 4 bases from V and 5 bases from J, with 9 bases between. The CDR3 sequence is CSVGARDQPQHF. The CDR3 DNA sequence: TGCAGCGTTGGAGCCCGGGATCAGCCCCAGCATTTT.

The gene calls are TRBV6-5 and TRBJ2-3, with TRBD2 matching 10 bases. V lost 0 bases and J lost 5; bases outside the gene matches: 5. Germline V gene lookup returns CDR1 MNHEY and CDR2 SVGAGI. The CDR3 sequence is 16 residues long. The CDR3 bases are TGTGCCAGCAGTTACTCCTCACGACTAGCGGGAGATACGCAGTATTTT. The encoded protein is CASSYSSRLAGDTQYF.

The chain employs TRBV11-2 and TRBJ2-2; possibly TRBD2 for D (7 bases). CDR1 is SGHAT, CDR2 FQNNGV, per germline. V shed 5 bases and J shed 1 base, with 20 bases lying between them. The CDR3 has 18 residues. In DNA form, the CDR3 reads TGTGCCAGCAGCCGATTACCCCGCGGGGGCCGGAACACCGGGGAGCTGTTTTTT. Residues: CASSRLPRGGRNTGELFF.